What follows are 18 T cell receptor beta chains derived from one specimen sequenced in a study of beta chain features in type 1 diabetes. General study points: TCRB CDR3s from Type 1 diabetes patients were moderately but significantly shorter in all four CD4+ subsets.

These TCRs' antigens remain unknown. All of the isolated RNA was reverse transcribed, so expressed TCRB transcripts were sequenced. The repertoire was sequenced with immunoSEQ multiplex PCR; TCRdb's copy has only in-frame clones and lacks some. The sample lists 150,000 to 200,000 clones, approximately 10% occurring once. The specimen was central memory CD4+ T cells from blood. Receptors originate from a woman aged 25 to 39 with type 1 diabetes.

The chain carries TRBV4-1 and TRBJ2-1, with a possible D match to TRBD2 (6 bases). Between the trimmed V and J ends, which lost 0 bases and 4 bases, there was a span of 10 bases. Germline loops: CDR1 MGHRA, CDR2 YSYEKL. There are 15 residues in the CDR3. The CDR3 loop is CASSQEAGLYNEQFF. CDR3 nucleotide sequence: TGCGCCAGCAGCCAAGAGGCGGGACTGTACAATGAGCAGTTCTTC.

The V gene is TRBV19, the J gene TRBJ2-7; 10 bases map to TRBD1. With 6 bases clipped from V and 4 bases from J, the junction kept 6 bases outside the gene matches. Germline CDR1 and CDR2: LNHDA and SQIVND (reference sequence). The CDR3 length is 14 residues. The CDR3 nucleotides read TGTGCCAGTAGAGACGGACAGGGGGTATACGAGCAGTACTTC. This translates into CASRDGQGVYEQYF.

This clone was found a few times. The V gene is TRBV19, the J gene TRBJ1-1; 8 bases align to TRBD1. V lost 6 bases and J lost 7; bases outside the gene matches: 7. CDR3 length: 13 amino acids. The germline gives CDR1 LNHDA, CDR2 SQIVND (reference sequence). CDR3 DNA: TGTGCCAGTAGAGCGACAGGGGAAATTGAAGCTTTCTTT. It yields the protein CASRATGEIEAFF.

The genes are TRBV10-3 and TRBJ2-5; 7 nucleotides line up with TRBD2. The CDR3 covers 14 residues. Germline V gene lookup returns CDR1 ENHRY and CDR2 SYGVKD. The V gene end was trimmed by 5 bases and the J gene end by 4 bases; junction bases not matched to a gene: 7. CDR3 in DNA: TGTGCCATCAGTCACTCCAGGGAGGGAGAGACCCAGTACTTC. As protein: CAISHSREGETQYF.

This clone has only a few counts. The CDR3: CAIGLAELSYNEQFF. CDR3 bases: TGTGCCATCGGACTAGCGGAGCTCTCCTACAATGAGCAGTTCTTC. This chain links TRBV6-1 with TRBJ2-1; 10 positions match TRBD2. The CDR3 is 15 amino acids. Germline values: CDR1 MNHNS, CDR2 SASEGT. V trimming: 10 bases; J trimming: 0 bases; junction bases outside the gene matches: 6.

DNA for the CDR3: TGTGCCAGCAGTTTTCGCGCAGGGGGCAATGGCTACACCTTC. Translation gives CASSFRAGGNGYTF. V is TRBV27 and J is TRBJ1-2; 8 nucleotides agree with TRBD1. The J segment lost 6 bases and the V segment lost 3 bases, leaving 6 bases of the junction unmatched. CDR3 size: 14 residues. Germline V gives CDR1 MNHEY, CDR2 SMNVEV (reference sequence).

This clone was found a few times. This chain links TRBV11-2 with TRBJ2-3; TRBD2 matches at 11 bases. From germline, CDR1 is SGHAT and CDR2 FQNNGV. J lost 6 bases, V lost 1 base, and 6 bases had no gene match. CDR3 length equals 16 residues. The CDR3 here is CASSLGASGRLDTQYF. In DNA, the CDR3 is TGTGCCAGCAGCTTAGGGGCTAGCGGGAGGTTGGATACGCAGTATTTT.

This clone turned up a few times. The chain uses TRBV4-2 and TRBJ2-2, with D possibly TRBD1 on 6 matching bases. The CDR3 extends over 13 amino acids. Germline V CDR1 and CDR2: LGHNA, YNFKEQ. V lost 5 bases, J lost 7 bases, and 11 bases lay in between. CDR3 DNA sequence: TGTGCCAGCAGCTTCAACAGGGACGGGGAGCTGTTTTTT. Its protein is CASSFNRDGELFF.

The sample holds a few counts of this clone. The chain recombines TRBV30 with TRBJ2-7, with 9 bases identical to TRBD1. The J segment lost 6 bases and the V segment lost 5 bases, leaving 11 bases of the junction unmatched. CDR3 size: 14 residues. The germline V gene has CDR1 GTSNPN and CDR2 SVGIG (reference sequence). The CDR3 sequence: CAWGRDRVASEQYF. Written as DNA, the CDR3 is TGTGCCTGGGGCCGGGACAGGGTGGCCTCCGAGCAGTACTTC.

The J gene is TRBJ2-3, the V gene TRBV2; perhaps TRBD2 as D (6 bases). The V gene's germline CDR1 is SNHLY and CDR2 FYNNEI. The length of the CDR3 is 13 residues. V lost 3 bases and J lost 5, with 9 bases in between. In DNA, the CDR3 is TGTGCCAGCAGTGAGCGGGGTAGAGATACGCAGTATTTT. Its translation: CASSERGRDTQYF.

This clone was seen only a few times. This sequence joins TRBV19 and TRBJ2-6; no clear D gene. Trimming took off 1 base at V and 4 bases at J, with 11 bases between the two ends. This CDR3 spans 16 amino acids. The germline CDR1 and CDR2 sequences are LNHDA and SQIVND (reference sequence). In nucleotides, the CDR3 is TGTGCCAGTAGTATAGCAGTCCTCTCGGGGGCCAACGTCCTGACTTTC. Translating it yields CASSIAVLSGANVLTF.

This clone was observed a handful of times. This chain connects TRBV28 to TRBJ2-2; possibly TRBD2 for D (6 bases). CDR1 is MDHEN, CDR2 SYDVKM, per germline. The CDR3 contains 13 residues. V lost 8 bases to trimming and J lost 5 bases, with 12 bases between them. This CDR3 is CASWGVGTGELFF. CDR3 DNA sequence: TGTGCCAGCTGGGGGGTAGGAACCGGGGAGCTGTTTTTT.

The genes are TRBV9 and TRBJ1-4; tentatively, D is TRBD1 (5 bases). The length of the CDR3 is 13 residues. The V gene lost 4 bases and the J gene lost 8 bases, with 12 bases spanning the gap. The germline gives CDR1 SGDLS, CDR2 YYNGEE. CDR3 sequence reads: CASSPGFGEKLFF. As DNA, the CDR3 is TGTGCCAGCAGCCCAGGGTTCGGAGAAAAACTGTTTTTT.

This chain links TRBV18 with TRBJ1-2; D remains unclear. This CDR3 has 16 residues. Trimming took off 6 bases at V and 6 bases at J, with 23 bases between the two ends. Looked up from germline, CDR1 is KGHSH and CDR2 is LQKENI. CDR3 sequence (DNA): TGTGCCAGCTCCCAATCCAGAACGGGAGGCTTAGATGGCTACACCTTC. Translating it yields CASSQSRTGGLDGYTF.

Here the CDR3 DNA reads TGTGCCAGCAGCCGGGACACTCATAGCCAGCAGTACTTC. Translation gives CASSRDTHSQQYF. The V gene is TRBV5-6, the J gene TRBJ2-5, with D tentatively TRBD1 (6 bases). Deletions cut 4 bases from V and 11 bases from J, with 18 bases between. CDR1 is SGHDT, CDR2 YYEEEE, per germline. The CDR3 is 13 amino acids.

The V and J genes are TRBV9 and TRBJ2-4; the D gene is possibly TRBD1 (7 bases). This CDR3 is built from 15 residues. V lost 4 bases to trimming and J lost 0 bases, with 11 bases between them. Germline V CDR1 and CDR2: SGDLS, YYNGEE. CDR3 amino acids: CASSPGGIAKNIQYF. The CDR3 DNA is TGTGCCAGCAGCCCAGGGGGGATAGCCAAAAACATTCAGTACTTC.

The chain uses TRBV2 and TRBJ2-7; D remains ambiguous. This CDR3 is 14 amino acids long. V lost 1 base, J lost 4 bases, and 11 bases lay in between. Germline-derived CDR1 and CDR2 are SNHLY and FYNNEI. The CDR3 loop is CASSEGHVFYEQYF. The CDR3 region has the DNA TGTGCCAGCAGTGAAGGGCACGTCTTTTACGAGCAGTACTTC.

This clone came up a few times. CDR3 in amino acids: CATQSQGQTGELFF. CDR3 bases: TGTGCCACCCAATCCCAGGGGCAGACCGGGGAGCTGTTTTTT. This rearrangement joins TRBV10-3 to TRBJ2-2; D might be TRBD1 (6 bases). Germline V gene sequence: CDR1 ENHRY, CDR2 SYGVKD. The CDR3 has 14 amino acids. Between the trimmed V and J ends, which lost 10 bases and 5 bases, there was a span of 17 bases.